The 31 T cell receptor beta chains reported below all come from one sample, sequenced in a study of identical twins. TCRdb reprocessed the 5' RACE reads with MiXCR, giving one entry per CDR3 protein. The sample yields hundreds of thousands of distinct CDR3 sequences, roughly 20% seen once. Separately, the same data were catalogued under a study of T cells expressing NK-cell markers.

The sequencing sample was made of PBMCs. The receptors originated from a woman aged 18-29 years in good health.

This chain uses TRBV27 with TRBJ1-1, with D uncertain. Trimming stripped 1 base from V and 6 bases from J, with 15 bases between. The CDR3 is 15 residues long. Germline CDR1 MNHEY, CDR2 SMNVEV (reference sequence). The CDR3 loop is CASSLFSQIPSEAFF. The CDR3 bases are TGTGCCAGCAGTTTATTTTCCCAGATCCCGTCTGAAGCTTTCTTT.

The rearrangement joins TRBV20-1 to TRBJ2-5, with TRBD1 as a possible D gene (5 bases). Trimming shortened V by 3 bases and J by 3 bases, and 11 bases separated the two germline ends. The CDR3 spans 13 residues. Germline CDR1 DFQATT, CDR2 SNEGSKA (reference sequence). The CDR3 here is CSASRADKETQYF. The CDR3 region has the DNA TGCAGTGCTAGCAGGGCCGACAAAGAGACCCAGTACTTC.

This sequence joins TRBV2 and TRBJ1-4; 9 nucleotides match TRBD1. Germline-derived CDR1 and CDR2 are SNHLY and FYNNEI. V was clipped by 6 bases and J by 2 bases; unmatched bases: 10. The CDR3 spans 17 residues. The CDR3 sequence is CASRPDRGSGTNEKLFF. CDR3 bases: TGTGCCAGCAGACCGGACAGGGGAAGTGGTACTAATGAAAAACTGTTTTTT.

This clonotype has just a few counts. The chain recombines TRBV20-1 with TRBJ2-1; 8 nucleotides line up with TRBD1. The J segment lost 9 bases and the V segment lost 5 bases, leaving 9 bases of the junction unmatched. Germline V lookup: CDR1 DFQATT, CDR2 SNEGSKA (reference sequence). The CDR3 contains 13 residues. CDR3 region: CSASGQGPGEQFF. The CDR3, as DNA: TGCAGTGCTTCAGGACAGGGTCCTGGTGAGCAGTTCTTC.

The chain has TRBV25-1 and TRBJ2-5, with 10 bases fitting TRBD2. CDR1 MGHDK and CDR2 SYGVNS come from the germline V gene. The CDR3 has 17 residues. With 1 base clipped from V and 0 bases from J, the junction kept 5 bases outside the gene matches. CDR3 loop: CASSESSGRANQETQYF. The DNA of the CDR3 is TGTGCCAGCAGTGAATCCAGCGGGAGGGCCAACCAAGAGACCCAGTACTTC.

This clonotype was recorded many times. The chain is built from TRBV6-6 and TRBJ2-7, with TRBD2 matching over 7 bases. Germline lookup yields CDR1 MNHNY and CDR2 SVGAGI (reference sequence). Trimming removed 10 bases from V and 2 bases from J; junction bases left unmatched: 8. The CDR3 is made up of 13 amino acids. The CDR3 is CATSEREPYEQYF. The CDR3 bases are TGTGCCACCTCCGAGCGGGAACCCTACGAGCAGTACTTC.

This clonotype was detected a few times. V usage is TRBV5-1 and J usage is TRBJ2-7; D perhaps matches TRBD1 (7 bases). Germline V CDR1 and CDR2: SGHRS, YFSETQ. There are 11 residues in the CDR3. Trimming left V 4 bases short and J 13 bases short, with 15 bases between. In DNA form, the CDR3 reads TGCGCCAGCAGCGCGGGACAGTTGGCCTACTTC. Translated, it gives CASSAGQLAYF.

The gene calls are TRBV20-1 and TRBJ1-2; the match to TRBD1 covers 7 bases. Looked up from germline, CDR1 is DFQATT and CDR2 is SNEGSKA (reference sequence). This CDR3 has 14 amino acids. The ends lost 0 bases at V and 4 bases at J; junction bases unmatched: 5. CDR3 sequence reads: CSARELGTAYGYTF. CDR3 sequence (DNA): TGCAGTGCTAGAGAATTAGGGACAGCCTATGGCTACACCTTC.

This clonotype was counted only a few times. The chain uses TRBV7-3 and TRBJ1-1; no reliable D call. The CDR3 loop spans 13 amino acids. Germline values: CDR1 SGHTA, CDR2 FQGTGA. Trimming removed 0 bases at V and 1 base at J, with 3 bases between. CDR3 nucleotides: TGTGCCAGCAGCTTAACCAAGAACACTGAAGCTTTCTTT. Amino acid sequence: CASSLTKNTEAFF.

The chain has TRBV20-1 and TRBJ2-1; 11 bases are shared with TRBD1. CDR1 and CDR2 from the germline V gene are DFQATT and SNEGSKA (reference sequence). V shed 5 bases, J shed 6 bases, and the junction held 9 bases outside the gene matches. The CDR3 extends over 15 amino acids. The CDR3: CSAPRRDRGGNEQFF. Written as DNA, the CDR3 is TGCAGTGCTCCAAGGCGGGACAGGGGGGGCAATGAGCAGTTCTTC.

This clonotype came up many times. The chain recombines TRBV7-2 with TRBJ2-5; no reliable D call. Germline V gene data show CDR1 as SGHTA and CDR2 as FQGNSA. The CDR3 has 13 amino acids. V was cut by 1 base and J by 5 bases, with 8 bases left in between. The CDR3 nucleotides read TGTGCCAGCAGCTTAGAGGCTGTGGAGACCCAGTACTTC. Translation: CASSLEAVETQYF.

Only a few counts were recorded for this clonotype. The CDR3 sequence: CASSFGTSGRNEQFF. The CDR3 DNA reads as TGTGCCAGCAGCTTCGGGACTAGCGGTCGGAATGAGCAGTTCTTC. This chain uses TRBV7-2 with TRBJ2-1; 11 nucleotides align to TRBD2. V gave up 3 bases and J gave up 7 bases; unmatched junction bases: 5. Germline CDR1 reads SGHTA; CDR2 reads FQGNSA. This CDR3 comprises 15 residues.

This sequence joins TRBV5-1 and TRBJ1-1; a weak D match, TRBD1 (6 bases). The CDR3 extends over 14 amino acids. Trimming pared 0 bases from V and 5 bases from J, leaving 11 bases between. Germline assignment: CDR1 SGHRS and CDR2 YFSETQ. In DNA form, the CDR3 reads TGCGCCAGCAGCTTGGTCCGAGGGACAACTGAAGCTTTCTTT. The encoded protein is CASSLVRGTTEAFF. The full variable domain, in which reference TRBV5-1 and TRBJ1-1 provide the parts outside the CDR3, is KAGVTQTPRYLIKTRGQQVTLSCSPISGHRSVSWYQQTPGQGLQFLFEYFSETQRNKGNFPGRFSGRQFSNSRSEMNVSTLELGDSALYLCASSLVRGTTEAFFGQGTRLTVV.

The CDR3 sequence is CSVWSDGYTF. The CDR3 nucleotides are TGCAGCGTTTGGTCGGATGGCTACACCTTC. The chain couples TRBV29-1 to TRBJ1-2, with unresolved D. V lost 5 bases and J 6 bases, leaving 7 bases between the germline ends. Germline V gene data show CDR1 as SQVTM and CDR2 as ANQGSEA. This CDR3 region has 10 residues.

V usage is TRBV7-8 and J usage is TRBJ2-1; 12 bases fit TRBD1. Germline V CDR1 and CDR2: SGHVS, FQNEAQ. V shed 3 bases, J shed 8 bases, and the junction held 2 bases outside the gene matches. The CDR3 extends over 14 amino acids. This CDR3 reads CASSLRDRGHEQFF. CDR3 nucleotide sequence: TGTGCCAGCAGCTTGAGGGACAGGGGGCATGAGCAGTTCTTC. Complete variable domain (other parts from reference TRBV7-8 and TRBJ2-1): GAGVSQSPRYKVAKRGQDVALRCDPISGHVSLFWYQQALGQGPEFLTYFQNEAQLDKSGLPSDRFFAERPEGSVSTLKIQRTQQEDSAVYLCASSLRDRGHEQFFGPGTRLTVL.

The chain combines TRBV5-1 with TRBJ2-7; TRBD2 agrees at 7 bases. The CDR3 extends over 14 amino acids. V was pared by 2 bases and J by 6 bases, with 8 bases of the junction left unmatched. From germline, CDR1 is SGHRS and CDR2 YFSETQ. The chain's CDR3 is CASSLGGRTVEQYF. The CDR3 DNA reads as TGCGCCAGCAGCTTAGGCGGGAGAACGGTCGAGCAGTACTTC.

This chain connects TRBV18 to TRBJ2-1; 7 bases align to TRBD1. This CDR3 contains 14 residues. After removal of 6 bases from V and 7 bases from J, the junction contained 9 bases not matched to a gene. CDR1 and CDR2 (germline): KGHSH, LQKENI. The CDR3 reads CASSPWDSVNEQFF. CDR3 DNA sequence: TGTGCCAGCTCCCCTTGGGACAGCGTAAATGAGCAGTTCTTC.

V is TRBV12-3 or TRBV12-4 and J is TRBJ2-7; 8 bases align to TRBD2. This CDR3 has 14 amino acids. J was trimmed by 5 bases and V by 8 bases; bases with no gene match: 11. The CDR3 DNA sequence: TGTGCCAGCCAGCCGGGACTAGAACGGGACGAGCAGTACTTC. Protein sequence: CASQPGLERDEQYF.

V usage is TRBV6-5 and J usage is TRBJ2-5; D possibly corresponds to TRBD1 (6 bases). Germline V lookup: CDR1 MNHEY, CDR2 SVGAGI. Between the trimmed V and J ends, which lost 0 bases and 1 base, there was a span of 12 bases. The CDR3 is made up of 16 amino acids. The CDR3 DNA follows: TGTGCCAGCAGTTACTCCCCAGGCAGGGGCCAAGAGACCCAGTACTTC. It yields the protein CASSYSPGRGQETQYF.

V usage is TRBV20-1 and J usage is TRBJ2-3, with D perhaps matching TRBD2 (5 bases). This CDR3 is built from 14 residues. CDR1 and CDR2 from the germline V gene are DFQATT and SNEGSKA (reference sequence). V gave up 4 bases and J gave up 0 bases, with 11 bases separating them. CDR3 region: CSAKNRGSTDTQYF. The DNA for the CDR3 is TGCAGTGCTAAAAACCGGGGTAGCACAGATACGCAGTATTTT.

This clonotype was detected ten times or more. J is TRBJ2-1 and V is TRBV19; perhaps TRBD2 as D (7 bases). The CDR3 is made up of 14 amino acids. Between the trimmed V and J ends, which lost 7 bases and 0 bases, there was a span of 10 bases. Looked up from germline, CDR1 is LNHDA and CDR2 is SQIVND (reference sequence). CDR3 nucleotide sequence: TGTGCCAGTAAGGGGGGGAGCTCCTACAATGAGCAGTTCTTC. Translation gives CASKGGSSYNEQFF.

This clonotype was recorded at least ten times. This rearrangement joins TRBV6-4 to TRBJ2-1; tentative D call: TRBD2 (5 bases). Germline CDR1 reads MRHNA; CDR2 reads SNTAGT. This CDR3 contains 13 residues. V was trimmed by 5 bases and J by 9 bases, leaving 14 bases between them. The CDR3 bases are TGTGCCAGCAGTACTACTGGGGAGTCTGAGCAGTTCTTC. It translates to CASSTTGESEQFF.

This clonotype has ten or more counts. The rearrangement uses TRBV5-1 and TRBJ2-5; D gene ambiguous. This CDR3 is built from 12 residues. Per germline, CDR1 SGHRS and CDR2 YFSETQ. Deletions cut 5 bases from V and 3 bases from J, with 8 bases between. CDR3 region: CASSLEKETQYF. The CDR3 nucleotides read TGCGCCAGCAGTTTAGAGAAAGAGACCCAGTACTTC. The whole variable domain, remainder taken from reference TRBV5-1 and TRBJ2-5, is KAGVTQTPRYLIKTRGQQVTLSCSPISGHRSVSWYQQTPGQGLQFLFEYFSETQRNKGNFPGRFSGRQFSNSRSEMNVSTLELGDSALYLCASSLEKETQYFGPGTRLLVL.

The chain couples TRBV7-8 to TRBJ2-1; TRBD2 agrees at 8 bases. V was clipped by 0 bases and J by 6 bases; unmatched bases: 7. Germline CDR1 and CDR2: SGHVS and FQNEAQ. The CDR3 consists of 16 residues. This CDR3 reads CASSLAAGTRGNEQFF. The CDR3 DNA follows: TGTGCCAGCAGCTTAGCGGCGGGGACTAGGGGCAATGAGCAGTTCTTC. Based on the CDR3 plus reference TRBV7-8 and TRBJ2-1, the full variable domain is GAGVSQSPRYKVAKRGQDVALRCDPISGHVSLFWYQQALGQGPEFLTYFQNEAQLDKSGLPSDRFFAERPEGSVSTLKIQRTQQEDSAVYLCASSLAAGTRGNEQFFGPGTRLTVL.

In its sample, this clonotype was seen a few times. In DNA form, the CDR3 reads TGCGCCAGCAGCTTGGGACTAGCGAAACCAGGCACAGATACGCAGTATTTT. Protein sequence: CASSLGLAKPGTDTQYF. The chain links TRBV5-1 to TRBJ2-3, with 8 bases that match TRBD2. V gave up 0 bases and J gave up 1 base; unmatched junction bases: 7. From germline, CDR1 is SGHRS and CDR2 YFSETQ. The CDR3 length is 17 residues.

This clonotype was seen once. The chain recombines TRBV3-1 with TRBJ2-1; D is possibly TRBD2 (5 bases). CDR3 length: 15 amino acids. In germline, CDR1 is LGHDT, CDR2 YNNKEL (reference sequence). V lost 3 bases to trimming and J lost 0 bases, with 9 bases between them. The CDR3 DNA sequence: TGTGCCAGCAGCCAGTGGGAGAGCTCCTACAATGAGCAGTTCTTC. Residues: CASSQWESSYNEQFF.

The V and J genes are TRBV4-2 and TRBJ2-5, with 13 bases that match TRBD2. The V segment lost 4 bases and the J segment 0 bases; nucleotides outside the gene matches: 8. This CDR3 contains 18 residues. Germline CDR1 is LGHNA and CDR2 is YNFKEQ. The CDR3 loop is CASSRIGTSGEYQETQYF. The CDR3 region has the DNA TGTGCCAGCAGCCGTATCGGGACTAGCGGGGAGTACCAAGAGACCCAGTACTTC.

The CDR3 DNA reads as TGTGCCAGCAGTAGACTCCGCGGGGAGAGCTCCTACGAGCAGTACTTC. It specifies CASSRLRGESSYEQYF. This sequence joins TRBV12-3 or TRBV12-4 and TRBJ2-7; perhaps TRBD2 as D (6 bases). Deletions cut 5 bases from V and 0 bases from J, with 17 bases between. This CDR3 is 16 amino acids long.

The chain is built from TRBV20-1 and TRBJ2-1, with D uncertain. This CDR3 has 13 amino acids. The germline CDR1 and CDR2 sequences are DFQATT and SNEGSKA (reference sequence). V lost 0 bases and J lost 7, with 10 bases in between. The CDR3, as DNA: TGCAGTGCTAGAGATAGTCTAACTAATGAGCAGTTCTTC. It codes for CSARDSLTNEQFF.

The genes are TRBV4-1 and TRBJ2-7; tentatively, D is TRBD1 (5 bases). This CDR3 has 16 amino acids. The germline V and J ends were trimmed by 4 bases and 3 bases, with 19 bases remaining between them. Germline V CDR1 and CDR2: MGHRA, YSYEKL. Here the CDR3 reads CASSPQGHTISYEQYF. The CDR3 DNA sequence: TGCGCCAGCAGCCCTCAGGGTCATACTATAAGCTACGAGCAGTACTTC.

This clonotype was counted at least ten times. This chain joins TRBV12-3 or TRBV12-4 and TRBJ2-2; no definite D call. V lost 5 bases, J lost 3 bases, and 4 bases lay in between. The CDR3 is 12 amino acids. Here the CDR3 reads CASSIYTGELFF. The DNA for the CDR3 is TGTGCCAGCAGTATTTACACCGGGGAGCTGTTTTTT.